Only a few counts were recorded for the clone carrying this TCR beta chain. Its target is unknown. 5'RACE template switching generated TCR cDNA, adding a universal primer site and UMIs. TCRdb reanalysed the 5' RACE reads using MiXCR and keeps one entry per CDR3 protein. This sample has approximately 180,000 distinct CDR3 sequences, with 5.5% to 7.5% found just once. The source of the sample is a study of T cells after yellow fever vaccination. Study-wide results and limits: After the booster, 96% of CD4 and 88% of CD8 primary-response clones were re-detected. CD4 and CD8 compartments shared a small share of clonotypes, likely from convergent recombination. Sorted repertoires could include abundant contaminating clonotypes from bulk cells.

The sample here was CD4+ T cells sorted from PBMCs, taken on the day of the first yellow fever vaccination. The TCR comes from a man between 18 and 35 years old who received the YFV17D yellow fever vaccine.

The chain's CDR3 is CASRRDSPGYGYTF. The CDR3 DNA is TGTGCCAGTAGGCGGGACAGCCCTGGCTATGGCTACACCTTC. The rearrangement uses TRBV19 and TRBJ1-2, with 7 bases that match TRBD1. The germline CDR1 and CDR2 sequences are LNHDA and SQIVND (reference sequence). The CDR3 has 14 residues. Trimming removed 6 bases from V and 4 bases from J; junction bases left unmatched: 8.